This is a list of T cell receptor beta chains from one sample in a study of cytomegalovirus exposure and HLA in healthy donors. Assay: immunoSEQ multiplex PCR; the TCRdb copy retains only in-frame clones and omits some. The top ten clones hold 7% to 8.5% of a sample with 80,000 or so clones, around three quarters of them seen once. The sample was PBMCs. The receptors were sampled from a woman between 40 and 50 years old in good health and CMV-seronegative. CDR3s include the opening cysteine and the closing phenylalanine or tryptophan. Fields, in order: V gene, D gene, J gene, clone size, CDR3 DNA, CDR3 protein. The D gene is left open where the match is weak. Clone size, where shown, is once, few, many, or a class for clones that have expanded.

TRBV5-1	TRBD1	TRBJ1-1	-	TGCGCCAGCAACTCATTACAGGGGTCGAACACTGAAGCTTTCTTT	CASNSLQGSNTEAFF
TRBV7-6	TRBD2	TRBJ2-1	once	TGTGCCAGCAGCTTGGGCGGGGGAACCTACAATGAGCAGTTCTTC	CASSLGGGTYNEQFF
TRBV27	-	TRBJ2-1	-	TGTGCCAGCAGTTTCGAATTCGGCCGGGACATTAGGCATGAGCAGTTCTTC	CASSFEFGRDIRHEQFF
TRBV5-6	TRBD2	TRBJ2-5	-	TGTGCCAGCAGCTCCAACACTAGCGGGGGATTCTTGGAGACCCAGTACTTC	CASSSNTSGGFLETQYF
TRBV4-1	TRBD1	TRBJ1-1	-	TGCGCCAGCAGCCAAGAGAGACAGGGAGTAACTGAAGCTTTCTTT	CASSQERQGVTEAFF
TRBV5-1	-	TRBJ2-6	few	TGCGCCAGCAGCTTTGAAGGACAGCCTTGGGGGGCCAACGTCCTGACTTTC	CASSFEGQPWGANVLTF
TRBV29-1	TRBD1	TRBJ2-5	few	TGCAGCGTACGGGGACAGGCGGAGACCCAGTACTTC	CSVRGQAETQYF
TRBV4-1	-	TRBJ2-1	-	TGCGCCAGCAGCCAAGTCAGGGTCGATGAGCAGTTCTTC	CASSQVRVDEQFF
TRBV10-3	-	TRBJ2-3	-	TGTGCCATCAGTGACCCCTCGAGAAATACGCAGTATTTT	CAISDPSRNTQYF
TRBV4-1	TRBD1	TRBJ1-4	-	TGCGCCAGCAGCCCGCGACAGGGGCGTGAGGAAAAACTGTTTTTT	CASSPRQGREEKLFF
TRBV28	TRBD1	TRBJ2-2	-	TGTGCCAGCAGCTGGGACAACGCAGGGGGCGGGGAGCTGTTTTTT	CASSWDNAGGGELFF
TRBV15	-	TRBJ2-3	-	TGTGCCACCAGCAGCCGCGCCAGAGGCGGGGATACGCAGTATTTT	CATSSRARGGDTQYF
TRBV7-9	TRBD1	TRBJ1-2	-	TGTGCCAGCAGCTTGAATGGGGACAGGGGACTCTATGGCTACACCTTC	CASSLNGDRGLYGYTF
TRBV27	-	TRBJ2-5	-	TGTGCCAGCAGTTCAGCCGGGACAACGTACCAAGAGACCCAGTACTTC	CASSSAGTTYQETQYF
TRBV19	-	TRBJ2-1	-	TGTGCCAGTAGTCTTTTGGCGGGCGGGACCTACAATGAGCAGTTCTTC	CASSLLAGGTYNEQFF
TRBV7-9	-	TRBJ2-7	-	TGTGCCAGCAGCTTAGCTGAGAGTGACGGGTCCTACGAGCAGTACTTC	CASSLAESDGSYEQYF
TRBV28	TRBD1	TRBJ1-5	-	TGTGCCAGCAGTTCCCAGACAGGGGGCGCGGGACAGCCCCAGCATTTT	CASSSQTGGAGQPQHF
TRBV9	TRBD2	TRBJ2-1	-	TGTGCCAGCAGCGCACACCCCTCAGGACTAGCAGGAGTGAATGAGCAGTTCTTC	CASSAHPSGLAGVNEQFF
TRBV28	TRBD1	TRBJ2-7	few	TGTGCCAGCAGTCCCACCGGGACAGGGACCTACGAGCAGTACTTC	CASSPTGTGTYEQYF
TRBV7-2	-	TRBJ2-5	-	TGTGCCAGCAGCGTATACGGGACACTTCAAGAGACCCAGTACTTC	CASSVYGTLQETQYF
TRBV10-1	-	TRBJ2-5	-	TGCGCCAGCAGTGGGGAGGTGGGAGAGACCCAGTACTTC	CASSGEVGETQYF
TRBV7-8	-	TRBJ2-7	-	TGTGCCAGCAGGGTAAGGGAGGCTAGCTCCTACGAGCAGTACTTC	CASRVREASSYEQYF
TRBV4-3	TRBD2	TRBJ2-1	-	TGCGCCAGCAGCCGGCAAACAGGCCTAGCGGGCGAGTATGAGCAGTTCTTC	CASSRQTGLAGEYEQFF
TRBV7-6	TRBD1	TRBJ1-1	-	TGTGCCAGCAGCTTAAAGCGACAGGGAGGCGTGAACACTGAAGCTTTCTTT	CASSLKRQGGVNTEAFF
TRBV19	-	TRBJ1-5	once	TGTGCCAGTAGTGGACAGAGCATGAGGGACCAGCATTTT	CASSGQSMRDQHF
TRBV30	TRBD2	TRBJ2-3	few	TGTGCCTGGAGTGTACGGTGGGGTATAGCGGGGGGCCTTGATACGCAGTATTTT	CAWSVRWGIAGGLDTQYF
TRBV19	TRBD2	TRBJ2-1	-	TGTGCCAGTATGGGGACTAGCGGGGGGGTGGCTGAGCAGTTCTTC	CASMGTSGGVAEQFF
TRBV5-1	TRBD2	TRBJ2-3	-	TGCGCCAGCAGCTTGGCTGTGCGGGAGGGAGATACGCAGTATTTT	CASSLAVREGDTQYF
TRBV28	TRBD2	TRBJ2-7	-	TGTGCCAGCACCCCCTGGCCTAGCGGGAGAGGGGGCTACGAGCAGTACTTC	CASTPWPSGRGGYEQYF
TRBV19	TRBD1	TRBJ2-1	-	TGTGCCAGTAGTATCGACAGGGAGTCTGAGCAGTTCTTC	CASSIDRESEQFF
TRBV4-1	-	TRBJ1-2	-	TGCGCCAGCAGCCATTTTTCGGGTAACTGCACCTTC	CASSHFSGNCTF
TRBV27	TRBD2	TRBJ2-2	-	TGTGCCAGCAGTTTGCTAGCGGGGAACACCGGGGAGCTGTTTTTT	CASSLLAGNTGELFF
TRBV9	TRBD1	TRBJ2-3	-	TGTGCCAGCAGCAGACAGGGGGCGAGAGATACGCAGTATTTT	CASSRQGARDTQYF
TRBV11-3	-	TRBJ2-1	-	TGTGCCAGCAGCCGCTGGGGGGATAACCAGGGCAATGAGCAGTTCTTC	CASSRWGDNQGNEQFF
TRBV29-1	-	TRBJ1-2	-	TGCAGCGTTGAAAACCGAGGGTTGAACTATGGCTACACCTTC	CSVENRGLNYGYTF
TRBV5-1	-	TRBJ1-1	few	TGCGCCAGCAGCCCTCAACAGGGCGTATCCGCTGAAGCTTTCTTT	CASSPQQGVSAEAFF
TRBV13	-	TRBJ1-5	-	TGTGCCAGCAGCTTATATAGCAATCAGCCCCAGCATTTT	CASSLYSNQPQHF
TRBV21-1	-	TRBJ2-1	-	TGTGCCAGCAGCTCACAGGACAGGGAAGGATACAATGAGCAGTTCTTC	CASSSQDREGYNEQFF
TRBV6-1	TRBD1	TRBJ1-2	-	TGTGCCAGCAGTGAAGCCGGTGGACAGGCGGGATATGGCTACACCTTC	CASSEAGGQAGYGYTF
TRBV6-5	TRBD1	TRBJ2-2	once	TGTGCCAGCAGTCCAGGGGGTCGGACCGGGGAGCTGTTTTTT	CASSPGGRTGELFF
TRBV18	-	TRBJ2-5	-	TGTGCCAGCCGACTAACAGAGACCCAGTACTTC	CASRLTETQYF
TRBV10-3	-	TRBJ1-1	few	TGTGCCATCAGTGAGTCGGCAGTTAGGAGGAACACTGAAGCTTTCTTT	CAISESAVRRNTEAFF
TRBV20-1	-	TRBJ1-6	once	TGCAGTGCTAGTAGCGGAAGCACCCTCCACTTT	CSASSGSTLHF
TRBV18	-	TRBJ1-3	once	TGTGCCAGCTCACCAAAAGGGGACACCATATATTTT	CASSPKGDTIYF
TRBV7-8	TRBD1	TRBJ2-3	-	TGTGCCAGCAGCTCAACCGGGACAGGGGAAGGGGCAGATACGCAGTATTTT	CASSSTGTGEGADTQYF
TRBV19	-	TRBJ1-3	-	TGTGCCAGTAGTTCCGGGGGGTCTGGAAACACCATATATTTT	CASSSGGSGNTIYF
TRBV5-4	-	TRBJ1-1	-	TGTGCCAGCAGCTTAGGGGGGAACACTGAAGCTTTCTTT	CASSLGGNTEAFF
TRBV9	-	TRBJ2-3	-	TGTGCCAGCAGCGTAGAAGCGGGCACAGATACGCAGTATTTT	CASSVEAGTDTQYF
TRBV18	-	TRBJ2-7	-	TGTGCCAGCTCCACAGGGTTAGTCTCCTACGAGCAGTACTTC	CASSTGLVSYEQYF
TRBV19	-	TRBJ2-2	-	TGTGCCAGTAGTGACTGGTCGAGAGAAGCCGGGGAGCTGTTTTTT	CASSDWSREAGELFF
TRBV2	TRBD1	TRBJ1-2	-	TGTGCCAGCAGTGAAGCCGCCAACGAAGGGGGCAGTGAGGGCTACACCTTC	CASSEAANEGGSEGYTF
TRBV2	TRBD1	TRBJ2-3	once	TGTGCCAGCAGCGGACAGGGAACAGATACGCAGTATTTT	CASSGQGTDTQYF
TRBV19	-	TRBJ1-3	-	TGTGCCAGTAGTATGGGGAGGGACTCTGGAAACACCATATATTTT	CASSMGRDSGNTIYF
TRBV6-5	TRBD1	TRBJ1-5	-	TGTGCCAGCAGTAGGGATTCAGGGGGAAATCAGCCCCAGCATTTT	CASSRDSGGNQPQHF
TRBV7-9	-	TRBJ2-3	-	TGTGCCAGCAGCTTACTGCCAGGGTATACGCCAGATACGCAGTATTTT	CASSLLPGYTPDTQYF
TRBV9	-	TRBJ2-3	-	TGTGCCAGCAGCTCAAGGGGGACAGATACGCAGTATTTT	CASSSRGTDTQYF
TRBV7-6	TRBD1	TRBJ1-5	-	TGTGCCAGCAGCGACGAACCAGGGGGCGCTAGCAATCAGCCCCAGCATTTT	CASSDEPGGASNQPQHF
TRBV5-5	TRBD2	TRBJ2-1	-	TGTGCCAGCAGCTTGGAACCTAGCGGTTACAATGAGCAGTTCTTC	CASSLEPSGYNEQFF
TRBV28	-	TRBJ2-1	-	TGTGCCAGCAGTTTTGCGGGGAGCCCTGAGCAGTTCTTC	CASSFAGSPEQFF
TRBV5-4	-	TRBJ2-7	once	TGTGCCAGCAGCTTGGGAGGGCCCCAAACCTACGAGCAGTACTTC	CASSLGGPQTYEQYF